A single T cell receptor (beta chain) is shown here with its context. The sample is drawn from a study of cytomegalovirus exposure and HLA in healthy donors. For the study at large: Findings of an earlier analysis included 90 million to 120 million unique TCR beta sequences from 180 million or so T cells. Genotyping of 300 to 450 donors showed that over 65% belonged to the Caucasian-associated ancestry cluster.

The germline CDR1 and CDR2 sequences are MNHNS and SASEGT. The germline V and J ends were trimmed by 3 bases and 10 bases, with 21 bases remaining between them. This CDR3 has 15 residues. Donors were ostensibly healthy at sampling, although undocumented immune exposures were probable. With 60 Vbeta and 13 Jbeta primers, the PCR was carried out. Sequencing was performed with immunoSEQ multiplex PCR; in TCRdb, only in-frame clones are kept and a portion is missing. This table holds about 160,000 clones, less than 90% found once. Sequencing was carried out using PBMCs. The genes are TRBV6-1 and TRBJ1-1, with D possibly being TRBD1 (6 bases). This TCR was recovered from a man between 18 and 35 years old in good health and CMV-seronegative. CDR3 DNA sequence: TGTGCCAGCAGTGAGGCAGGGGCTGGAGGAGTCGGAGCTTTCTTT. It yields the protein CASSEAGAGGVGAFF.